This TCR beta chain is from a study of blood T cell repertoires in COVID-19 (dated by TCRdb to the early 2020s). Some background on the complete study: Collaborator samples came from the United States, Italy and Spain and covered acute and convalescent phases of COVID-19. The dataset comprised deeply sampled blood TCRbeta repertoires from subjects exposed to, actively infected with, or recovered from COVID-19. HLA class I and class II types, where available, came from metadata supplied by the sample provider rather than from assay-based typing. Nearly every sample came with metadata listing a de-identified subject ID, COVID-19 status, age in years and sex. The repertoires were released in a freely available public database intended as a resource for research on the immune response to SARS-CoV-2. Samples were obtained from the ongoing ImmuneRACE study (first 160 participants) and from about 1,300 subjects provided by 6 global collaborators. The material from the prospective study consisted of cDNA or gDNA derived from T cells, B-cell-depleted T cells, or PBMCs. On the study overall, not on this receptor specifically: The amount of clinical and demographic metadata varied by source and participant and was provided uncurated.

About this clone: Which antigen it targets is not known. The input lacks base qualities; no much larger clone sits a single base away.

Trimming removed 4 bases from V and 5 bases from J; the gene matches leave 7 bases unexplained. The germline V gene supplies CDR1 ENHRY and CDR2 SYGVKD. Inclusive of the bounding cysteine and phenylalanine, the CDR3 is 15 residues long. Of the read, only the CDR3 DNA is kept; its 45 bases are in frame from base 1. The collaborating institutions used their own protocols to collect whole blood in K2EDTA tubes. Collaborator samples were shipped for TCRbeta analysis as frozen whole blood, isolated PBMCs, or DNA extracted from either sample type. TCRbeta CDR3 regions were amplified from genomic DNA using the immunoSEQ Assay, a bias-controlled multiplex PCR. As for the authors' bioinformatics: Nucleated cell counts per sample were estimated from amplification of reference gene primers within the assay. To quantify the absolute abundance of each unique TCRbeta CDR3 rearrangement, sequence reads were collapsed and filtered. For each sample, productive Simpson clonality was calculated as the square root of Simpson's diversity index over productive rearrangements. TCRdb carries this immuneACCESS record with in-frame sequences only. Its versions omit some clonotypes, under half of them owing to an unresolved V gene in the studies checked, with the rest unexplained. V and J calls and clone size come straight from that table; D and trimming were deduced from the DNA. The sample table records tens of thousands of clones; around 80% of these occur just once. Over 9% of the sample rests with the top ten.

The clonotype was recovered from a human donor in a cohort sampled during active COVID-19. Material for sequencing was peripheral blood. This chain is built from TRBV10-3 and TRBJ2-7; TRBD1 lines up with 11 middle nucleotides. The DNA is TGTGCCATCAGTGGTTCCGGGACAGGGGGGAACGAGCAGTACTTC. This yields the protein CAISGSGTGGNEQYF.